These T cell receptor beta chains were read from a single sample in a study of regulatory T cells in long-lasting Graves disease. In TCRdb, the multiplex PCR reads were re-called with MiXCR into one record per CDR3 protein. In the table there are about 540,000 distinct CDR3 sequences, roughly 13% of which are singletons. These data also featured in a second study, about T cells in Graves' hyperthyroidism and ophthalmopathy.

The material sequenced was peripheral blood mononuclear cells (PBMCs), taken at new diagnosis, from a patient treated with antithyroid drugs. These receptors all stem from a young man with Graves disease. Both conserved end residues are part of each CDR3. A D gene is named only where the DNA matches it firmly. Clone size, where shown, is once, few, many, or a class for clones that have expanded.

j_call v_call d_call clone_size cdr3_length cdr3_nt cdr3_aa
TRBJ1-1 TRBV18 . many 17 TGTGCCAGCTCACCATATCTGGGGGCCGACCCGAACACTGAAGCTTTCTTT CASSPYLGADPNTEAFF
TRBJ2-1 TRBV5-4 TRBD2 once 16 TGTGCCAGCAGCGCTTCTAGCGGGAACTCCTACAATGAGCAGTTCTTC CASSASSGNSYNEQFF
TRBJ2-2 TRBV5-5 . many 17 TGTGCCAGCAGCTTGGACCTTTTGGCCCTTCTCACCGGGGAGCTGTTTTTT CASSLDLLALLTGELFF
TRBJ2-7 TRBV27 TRBD2 many 15 TGTGCCAGCAGCCTTGGACTAGCGGGATCCTACGGGCAGTACTTC CASSLGLAGSYGQYF
TRBJ1-1 TRBV7-9 . many 14 TGTGCCAGCTACAGACCCCTCCGGGGGACTGAAGCTTTCTTT CASYRPLRGTEAFF
TRBJ1-4 TRBV12-3/TRBV12-4 TRBD1 many 15 TGTGCCAGCAGTTCCCGACAGGGGGCATGGGAAAAACTGTTTTTT CASSSRQGAWEKLFF
TRBJ2-3 TRBV29-1 TRBD2 many 15 TGCAGCGCGGGGCGGGGGTCACAAGTCACAGATACGCAGTATTTT CSAGRGSQVTDTQYF
TRBJ1-1 TRBV6-2/TRBV6-3 . few 11 TGTGTCAGCAGTGAAATAACTGAAGCTTTCTTT CVSSEITEAFF
TRBJ2-7 TRBV27 TRBD2 many 14 TGTGCCAGCAGGATGACTAGCGGGAGATACGAGCAGTACTTC CASRMTSGRYEQYF
TRBJ2-3 TRBV11-1 . many 14 TGTGCCACCTCCATGCGGCCTAGCACAGATACGCAGTATTTT CATSMRPSTDTQYF
TRBJ2-2 TRBV6-1 TRBD2 few 14 TGTGCCAGCGGGGCCGCTAGCGGAACCGGGGAGCTGTTTTTT CASGAASGTGELFF
TRBJ2-3 TRBV30 . many 12 TGTGCGGCGCGGCCCGGCACAGATACGCAGTATTTT CAARPGTDTQYF
TRBJ2-2 TRBV25-1 . few 14 TGTGCCAGCAGTCTAACAGAGCCCACCGGGGAGCTGTTTTTT CASSLTEPTGELFF
TRBJ2-3 TRBV7-2 TRBD2 many 13 TGTGCCAGCAGCCTAATACTAGCGGGAGGGGGGTATTTT CASSLILAGGGYF
TRBJ2-5 TRBV24-1 TRBD1 few 13 TGTGCCACCAGTCAGGGGGTGGCGGAGACCCAGTACTTC CATSQGVAETQYF
TRBJ1-3 TRBV6-1 . . 18 TGTGCCAGCAGAAGGGACAAGACCCCGAGAATAGCTGGAAACACCATATATTTT CASRRDKTPRIAGNTIYF
TRBJ2-7 TRBV6-1 TRBD1 many 17 TGTGCCAGCAGTGTCCGGCCGACGAGGACAGGGACCTACGAGCAGTACTTC CASSVRPTRTGTYEQYF
TRBJ2-2 TRBV20-1 . many 16 TGCAGTGCTAGAGATTGGGCGGGGCCGAACACCGGGGAGCTGTTTTTT CSARDWAGPNTGELFF
TRBJ2-3 TRBV2 TRBD2 many 13 TGTGCCAGCTCGGGAGGGGGCACAGATACGCAGTATTTT CASSGGGTDTQYF
TRBJ2-7 TRBV18 TRBD1 . 14 TGTGCCAGCTCACCGTCCAGGGGGCTCTACGAGCAGTACTTC CASSPSRGLYEQYF
TRBJ2-1 TRBV7-9 TRBD2 . 15 TGTGCCAGCAGCTCCCTAGGGGGACTAGCGCGAGTTCAGTTCTTC CASSSLGGLARVQFF
TRBJ1-1 TRBV7-2 TRBD1 many 14 TGTGCCAGCGATTCGGCACAACAGGGGTCTGAAGCTTTCTTT CASDSAQQGSEAFF
TRBJ1-4 TRBV6-2/TRBV6-3 TRBD1 few 18 TGTGCCAGCAGTTGGGACAGAACCCATCATGCAACTAATGAAAAACTGTTTTTT CASSWDRTHHATNEKLFF
TRBJ1-2 TRBV12-3/TRBV12-4 TRBD1 many 15 TGTGCCAGCAGTGCCCGGACAGGGTTTTTCTATGGCTACACCTTC CASSARTGFFYGYTF
TRBJ2-7 TRBV9 . many 13 TGTGCCAGCAGCCCTAGGACTACAGCCGAGCAGTACTTC CASSPRTTAEQYF
TRBJ1-2 TRBV20-1 TRBD1 many 13 TGCAGTGCTAGCGGGGACAGAAACTATGGCTACACCTTC CSASGDRNYGYTF
TRBJ2-1 TRBV20-1 TRBD1 many 14 TGCAGTGCTGAGGACAGGAGTTCCTACAATGAGCAGTTCTTC CSAEDRSSYNEQFF
TRBJ2-5 TRBV20-1 . many 14 TGCAGTGCTAGAGATGCCCGGGGGAAGGAGACCCAGTACTTC CSARDARGKETQYF
TRBJ2-1 TRBV10-3 . . 15 TGTGCCATCAGTGTCGGGACTTCGATGAGTGATGAGCAGTTCTTC CAISVGTSMSDEQFF
TRBJ2-7 TRBV6-2/TRBV6-3 TRBD2 many 16 TGTGCCAGCAGTCAACGGACTAGCGGGTATCCCTACGAGCAGTACTTC CASSQRTSGYPYEQYF
TRBJ2-7 TRBV7-8 . . 14 TGTGCCAGCAGCTTAGGGGGCAGGTGGTACGAGCAGTACTTC CASSLGGRWYEQYF
TRBJ2-4 TRBV2 . many 15 TGTGCCAGCAGTTTCCCATCGCTCGCCAAAAACATTCAGTACTTC CASSFPSLAKNIQYF
TRBJ2-3 TRBV6-1 . many 15 TGTGCCAGCAAGGTCAGATCGGGGCAAGCCACCCCGCAGTATTTT CASKVRSGQATPQYF
TRBJ1-1 TRBV5-8 . many 11 TGTGCCAGCAGCTTGCCGAGGGTCTATTTCTTT CASSLPRVYFF
TRBJ1-2 TRBV6-5 . . 13 TGTGCCAGCAGTTACTCGACACGCTACGGCTACACCTTC CASSYSTRYGYTF
TRBJ1-4 TRBV30 . many 12 TGTGCCTGGAACCAGGGAGAGTTGAAACTGTTTTTT CAWNQGELKLFF
TRBJ2-7 TRBV12-3/TRBV12-4 TRBD1 many 17 TGTGCCAGCAGTAAATCCTGGACAGGGAACGCGCTTTACGAGCAGTACTTC CASSKSWTGNALYEQYF
TRBJ2-1 TRBV10-1 . many 14 TGCGCCAGCAGTCAGCCTGACAACTACAATGAGCAGTTCTTC CASSQPDNYNEQFF
TRBJ2-7 TRBV10-3 . many 14 TGTGCCATCAGTGCCGGCCCGGTGGCTTACGAGCAGTACTTC CAISAGPVAYEQYF
TRBJ2-1 TRBV30 . . 13 TGTGCCTGGAGTGAAGGGACACTCAATGAGCAGTTCTTC CAWSEGTLNEQFF
TRBJ2-7 TRBV2 TRBD2 many 15 TGTGCCAGCAGGAGGGAACGGGAGGGCCTCTACGAGCAGTACTTC CASRREREGLYEQYF
TRBJ2-7 TRBV11-2 . many 15 TGTGCCAGCAGCTTCCCCAGGCGGAGGACCTACGAGCAGTACTTC CASSFPRRRTYEQYF
TRBJ2-5 TRBV20-1 . many 13 TGCAGTGCTAGAACTCGACAGCAAGAGACCCAGTACTTC CSARTRQQETQYF
TRBJ2-3 TRBV10-1 . . 16 TGCGCCAGCAGTGAGTCCGGTAGCGGTCGCACAGATACGCAGTATTTT CASSESGSGRTDTQYF
TRBJ1-1 TRBV15 . . 13 TGTGCCACCAGCAGAGAGCAGGAATCCCAAGCTTTCTTT CATSREQESQAFF
TRBJ2-7 TRBV27 . many 15 TGTGCCAGCAGTTTAGCGGGCCCTCACTCCTACGAGCAGTACTTC CASSLAGPHSYEQYF
TRBJ2-7 TRBV6-1 TRBD1 many 19 TGTGCCAGCAGTGAAGCGTTTTCAGCGTCCGGGACAGGGGTCAACGAGCAGTACTTC CASSEAFSASGTGVNEQYF
TRBJ2-1 TRBV2 . many 15 TGTGCCAGCAGTGAGGAACTACCCCGGGGAAATGAGCAGTTCTTC CASSEELPRGNEQFF
TRBJ2-1 TRBV20-1 TRBD1 . 16 TGCAGTGCTAGTAGTCCGGGACAGGGGGCTGGGAATGAGCAGTTCTTC CSASSPGQGAGNEQFF
TRBJ2-2 TRBV2 . few 13 TGTGCCAGCCTCGGCGACTACACCGGGGAGCTGTTTTTT CASLGDYTGELFF
TRBJ1-3 TRBV7-2 . few 14 TGTGCCAGCAGCAGGGACACCTCTGGAAACACCATATATTTT CASSRDTSGNTIYF
TRBJ2-3 TRBV10-3 TRBD2 few 16 TGTGCCATCAGTCGAACAAGCGGGAGGGGTGCAGATACGCAGTATTTT CAISRTSGRGADTQYF
TRBJ2-5 TRBV6-1 . many 12 TGTGCCAGCACGCATTCCCAAGAGACCCAGTACTTC CASTHSQETQYF
TRBJ2-5 TRBV28 TRBD1 many 15 TGTGCCAGCAGTTCCATAGACAGGGCAGAAGAGACCCAGTACTTC CASSSIDRAEETQYF
TRBJ1-1 TRBV29-1 . many 13 TGCAGCGTTGGGATTGTTAGGGGCACTGAAGCTTTCTTT CSVGIVRGTEAFF